Listed below are T cell receptor beta chains from one sample, sequenced in a study of blood T cell repertoires in COVID-19. TCRdb's table, derived via immunoSEQ multiplex PCR, lists solely in-frame clones and lacks some. Among about 81,000 clones listed, 84% were seen once. The sequenced material came from peripheral blood. These receptors were collected from a human donor in a cohort sampled during active COVID-19. CDR3s include the opening cysteine and the closing phenylalanine or tryptophan. The D gene is left open where the match is weak. Size values are once, few and many counts, or a class for expanded clones, and some rows have none.

clone size: few; D gene: TRBD2; V gene: TRBV4-1; J gene: TRBJ2-2; CDR3 protein: CASSQGGGANTGELFF; CDR3 DNA: TGCGCCAGCAGCCAAGGCGGGGGGGCAAACACCGGGGAGCTGTTTTTT
clone size: few; D gene: -; V gene: TRBV4-1; J gene: TRBJ2-2; CDR3 protein: CASSQTGVNTGELFF; CDR3 DNA: TGCGCCAGCAGCCAGACCGGGGTGAACACCGGGGAGCTGTTTTTT
clone size: -; D gene: -; V gene: TRBV7-9; J gene: TRBJ2-2; CDR3 protein: CASSPRGELFF; CDR3 DNA: TGTGCCAGCAGCCCCCGCGGGGAGCTGTTTTTT
clone size: once; D gene: TRBD2; V gene: TRBV7-8; J gene: TRBJ2-1; CDR3 protein: CASSLPSGTGYEQFF; CDR3 DNA: TGTGCCAGCAGCTTACCTAGCGGAACGGGCTATGAGCAGTTCTTC
clone size: -; D gene: -; V gene: TRBV7-9; J gene: TRBJ1-5; CDR3 protein: CASSLTGNQPQHF; CDR3 DNA: TGTGCCAGCAGCTTAACGGGAAATCAGCCCCAGCATTTT
clone size: -; D gene: TRBD1; V gene: TRBV7-9; J gene: TRBJ2-1; CDR3 protein: CASSFPGQGLGEQFF; CDR3 DNA: TGTGCCAGCAGCTTCCCGGGACAGGGACTTGGTGAGCAGTTCTTC
clone size: few; D gene: TRBD2; V gene: TRBV4-2; J gene: TRBJ2-7; CDR3 protein: CASSRLAGGSYEQYF; CDR3 DNA: TGTGCCAGCAGCCGACTAGCGGGGGGCTCCTACGAGCAGTACTTC
clone size: -; D gene: -; V gene: TRBV19; J gene: TRBJ2-3; CDR3 protein: CASRETGTPGGTDTQYF; CDR3 DNA: TGTGCCAGTAGGGAAACCGGGACTCCGGGGGGCACAGATACGCAGTATTTT
clone size: -; D gene: TRBD1; V gene: TRBV2; J gene: TRBJ1-5; CDR3 protein: CASGQGLGNQPQHF; CDR3 DNA: TGTGCCAGCGGACAGGGGCTGGGCAATCAGCCCCAGCATTTT
clone size: -; D gene: TRBD1; V gene: TRBV5-4; J gene: TRBJ1-6; CDR3 protein: CASSSRQGDYSPLHF; CDR3 DNA: TGTGCCAGCAGCTCCAGACAGGGGGATTATTCACCCCTCCACTTT
clone size: once; D gene: -; V gene: TRBV9; J gene: TRBJ2-3; CDR3 protein: CASTSLGGGGGDTQYF; CDR3 DNA: TGTGCCAGCACCTCTCTAGGGGGGGGCGGTGGAGATACGCAGTATTTT
clone size: -; D gene: TRBD2; V gene: TRBV30; J gene: TRBJ2-3; CDR3 protein: CAWTSGGRTDTQYF; CDR3 DNA: TGTGCCTGGACTAGCGGGGGGCGCACAGATACGCAGTATTTT
clone size: -; D gene: TRBD1; V gene: TRBV9; J gene: TRBJ2-5; CDR3 protein: CASSQTGTAPETQYF; CDR3 DNA: TGTGCCAGCAGTCAAACCGGGACAGCCCCAGAGACCCAGTACTTC
clone size: few; D gene: -; V gene: TRBV3-1/TRBV3-2; J gene: TRBJ2-7; CDR3 protein: CASSPRQGGEQYF; CDR3 DNA: TGTGCCAGCAGCCCCCGCCAGGGTGGAGAGCAGTACTTC
clone size: -; D gene: TRBD1; V gene: TRBV2; J gene: TRBJ2-7; CDR3 protein: CASSRDRVDEQYF; CDR3 DNA: TGTGCCAGCAGTCGGGACAGGGTCGACGAGCAGTACTTC
clone size: -; D gene: -; V gene: TRBV6-5; J gene: TRBJ1-1; CDR3 protein: CASSYSPQGNTEAFF; CDR3 DNA: TGTGCCAGCAGTTACTCGCCTCAGGGGAACACTGAAGCTTTCTTT
clone size: -; D gene: -; V gene: TRBV18; J gene: TRBJ2-2; CDR3 protein: CASSPGQGYTGELFF; CDR3 DNA: TGTGCCAGCTCCCCAGGGCAGGGATACACCGGGGAGCTGTTTTTT
clone size: once; D gene: -; V gene: TRBV7-2; J gene: TRBJ2-2; CDR3 protein: CASRASGYTGELFF; CDR3 DNA: TGTGCCAGCAGAGCATCAGGGTACACCGGGGAGCTGTTTTTT
clone size: few; D gene: -; V gene: TRBV30; J gene: TRBJ2-1; CDR3 protein: CAWSESNNEQFF; CDR3 DNA: TGTGCCTGGAGTGAATCAAACAATGAGCAGTTCTTC
clone size: -; D gene: -; V gene: TRBV4-1; J gene: TRBJ1-4; CDR3 protein: CASSHRAGGTNEKLFF; CDR3 DNA: TGCGCCAGCAGCCACCGAGCCGGCGGAACTAATGAAAAACTGTTTTTT
clone size: -; D gene: -; V gene: TRBV5-1; J gene: TRBJ1-1; CDR3 protein: CASSLEFTGPKRTEAFF; CDR3 DNA: TGCGCCAGCAGCTTGGAATTTACAGGGCCTAAGAGGACTGAAGCTTTCTTT
clone size: -; D gene: -; V gene: TRBV5-5; J gene: TRBJ1-3; CDR3 protein: CASSLGGMAGNTIYF; CDR3 DNA: TGTGCCAGCAGCTTGGGAGGGATGGCTGGAAACACCATATATTTT
clone size: -; D gene: -; V gene: TRBV5-1; J gene: TRBJ1-4; CDR3 protein: CATRPTATNEKLFF; CDR3 DNA: TGCGCCACCAGACCGACAGCAACTAATGAAAAACTGTTTTTT
clone size: -; D gene: -; V gene: TRBV12-3/TRBV12-4; J gene: TRBJ2-1; CDR3 protein: CASSSARNEQFF; CDR3 DNA: TGTGCCAGCAGTTCCGCGCGCAATGAGCAGTTCTTC
clone size: once; D gene: TRBD2; V gene: TRBV25-1; J gene: TRBJ2-3; CDR3 protein: CASSRGGGADTQYF; CDR3 DNA: TGTGCCAGCAGTCGGGGGGGCGGCGCAGATACGCAGTATTTT
clone size: -; D gene: TRBD2; V gene: TRBV4-1; J gene: TRBJ2-2; CDR3 protein: CASSQRGLAGVNRGTGELFF; CDR3 DNA: TGCGCCAGCAGCCAGAGGGGACTAGCGGGGGTCAACAGGGGCACCGGGGAGCTGTTTTTT
clone size: -; D gene: -; V gene: TRBV7-9; J gene: TRBJ2-1; CDR3 protein: CASSPGRYNEQFF; CDR3 DNA: TGTGCCAGCAGCCCAGGGCGGTACAATGAGCAGTTCTTC
clone size: -; D gene: TRBD2; V gene: TRBV6-2/TRBV6-3; J gene: TRBJ2-2; CDR3 protein: CASSYQPSGYTGELFF; CDR3 DNA: TGTGCCAGCAGTTACCAGCCTAGCGGATACACCGGGGAGCTGTTTTTT
clone size: -; D gene: TRBD1; V gene: TRBV29-1; J gene: TRBJ2-6; CDR3 protein: CSVEFDGTAGANVLTF; CDR3 DNA: TGCAGCGTTGAATTTGACGGGACAGCTGGGGCCAACGTCCTGACTTTC
clone size: -; D gene: TRBD1; V gene: TRBV7-9; J gene: TRBJ1-1; CDR3 protein: CASTGTGGSTEAFF; CDR3 DNA: TGTGCCAGCACCGGAACAGGGGGGAGCACTGAAGCTTTCTTT
clone size: -; D gene: TRBD2; V gene: TRBV5-1; J gene: TRBJ2-3; CDR3 protein: CASSLVLAGDADTQYF; CDR3 DNA: TGCGCCAGCAGCTTGGTACTAGCGGGGGACGCAGATACGCAGTATTTT
clone size: -; D gene: -; V gene: TRBV3-1/TRBV3-2; J gene: TRBJ1-1; CDR3 protein: CASSALAGDTEAFF; CDR3 DNA: TGTGCCAGCAGCGCCCTGGCGGGGGACACTGAAGCTTTCTTT
clone size: -; D gene: -; V gene: TRBV6-6; J gene: TRBJ2-7; CDR3 protein: CASRETRPYEQYF; CDR3 DNA: TGTGCCAGCAGGGAGACTAGACCCTACGAGCAGTACTTC
clone size: -; D gene: TRBD1; V gene: TRBV6-5; J gene: TRBJ2-3; CDR3 protein: CASSFGQGMGTQYF; CDR3 DNA: TGTGCCAGCAGTTTCGGACAGGGGATGGGTACGCAGTATTTT
clone size: -; D gene: -; V gene: TRBV19; J gene: TRBJ1-5; CDR3 protein: CASSFTRAPNQPQHF; CDR3 DNA: TGTGCCAGTAGTTTCACGCGGGCCCCTAATCAGCCCCAGCATTTT
clone size: -; D gene: -; V gene: TRBV12-3/TRBV12-4; J gene: TRBJ2-1; CDR3 protein: CASSFGGIDEQFF; CDR3 DNA: TGTGCCAGCAGTTTTGGAGGAATCGATGAGCAGTTCTTC
clone size: -; D gene: -; V gene: TRBV5-6; J gene: TRBJ1-1; CDR3 protein: CASISTGLNMNTEAFF; CDR3 DNA: TGTGCCAGCATCTCGACAGGCCTTAACATGAACACTGAAGCTTTCTTT
clone size: -; D gene: -; V gene: TRBV9; J gene: TRBJ2-7; CDR3 protein: CASSPRALEGEQYF; CDR3 DNA: TGTGCCAGCAGCCCCCGGGCCCTGGAGGGCGAGCAGTACTTC
clone size: -; D gene: TRBD2; V gene: TRBV7-8; J gene: TRBJ2-2; CDR3 protein: CASSLVGGGTGELFF; CDR3 DNA: TGTGCCAGCAGCTTAGTAGGCGGGGGCACCGGGGAGCTGTTTTTT
clone size: -; D gene: -; V gene: TRBV9; J gene: TRBJ1-3; CDR3 protein: CASSPLGGGNTIYF; CDR3 DNA: TGTGCCAGCAGCCCCCTGGGCGGGGGAAACACCATATATTTT
clone size: -; D gene: -; V gene: TRBV5-6; J gene: TRBJ2-7; CDR3 protein: CASSFRREQYF; CDR3 DNA: TGTGCCAGCAGCTTTCGTCGCGAGCAGTACTTC
clone size: -; D gene: -; V gene: TRBV19; J gene: TRBJ1-1; CDR3 protein: CASSKISSRGLNTEAFF; CDR3 DNA: TGTGCCAGTAGTAAAATCTCCTCCCGGGGACTTAACACTGAAGCTTTCTTT
clone size: few; D gene: -; V gene: TRBV7-3; J gene: TRBJ1-6; CDR3 protein: CASSSSPAAPLHF; CDR3 DNA: TGTGCCAGCAGTTCGAGCCCAGCGGCACCCCTCCACTTT
clone size: -; D gene: TRBD2; V gene: TRBV4-1; J gene: TRBJ2-7; CDR3 protein: CASSQTSGGSTYEQYF; CDR3 DNA: TGCGCCAGCAGCCAAACTAGCGGGGGCTCTACCTACGAGCAGTACTTC
clone size: -; D gene: TRBD1; V gene: TRBV30; J gene: TRBJ2-7; CDR3 protein: CAWSPGQGLYEQYF; CDR3 DNA: TGTGCCTGGAGCCCGGGACAGGGCCTCTACGAGCAGTACTTC
clone size: -; D gene: -; V gene: TRBV3-1/TRBV3-2; J gene: TRBJ2-2; CDR3 protein: CASSRTKAGELFF; CDR3 DNA: TGTGCCAGCAGCCGCACTAAGGCCGGGGAGCTGTTTTTT
clone size: -; D gene: -; V gene: TRBV14; J gene: TRBJ1-2; CDR3 protein: CASSQGTKRGYTF; CDR3 DNA: TGTGCCAGCAGCCAGGGTACAAAGCGTGGCTACACCTTC
clone size: -; D gene: -; V gene: TRBV9; J gene: TRBJ2-7; CDR3 protein: CASSVGQSSSYEQYF; CDR3 DNA: TGTGCCAGCAGCGTAGGACAGAGTAGCTCCTACGAGCAGTACTTC
clone size: -; D gene: -; V gene: TRBV7-9; J gene: TRBJ2-3; CDR3 protein: CASGRGSDTQYF; CDR3 DNA: TGTGCCAGCGGTAGGGGCTCAGATACGCAGTATTTT
clone size: -; D gene: TRBD2; V gene: TRBV7-9; J gene: TRBJ2-5; CDR3 protein: CASSLGASRAGTKETQYF; CDR3 DNA: TGTGCCAGCAGCTTAGGGGCCTCGAGAGCGGGGACGAAAGAGACCCAGTACTTC
clone size: once; D gene: -; V gene: TRBV6-6; J gene: TRBJ1-1; CDR3 protein: CASSYGGRNTEAFF; CDR3 DNA: TGTGCCAGCAGTTACGGAGGCAGGAACACTGAAGCTTTCTTT
clone size: -; D gene: -; V gene: TRBV7-8; J gene: TRBJ1-1; CDR3 protein: CASSLVSMNTEAFF; CDR3 DNA: TGTGCCAGCAGCTTAGTTTCTATGAACACTGAAGCTTTCTTT
clone size: -; D gene: -; V gene: TRBV6-1; J gene: TRBJ1-4; CDR3 protein: CASSETAGYNEKLFF; CDR3 DNA: TGTGCCAGCAGTGAAACAGCGGGATATAATGAAAAACTGTTTTTT
clone size: few; D gene: -; V gene: TRBV3-1/TRBV3-2; J gene: TRBJ1-2; CDR3 protein: CASSHGGEGSYGYTF; CDR3 DNA: TGTGCCAGCAGCCACGGCGGAGAGGGCAGCTATGGCTACACCTTC
clone size: -; D gene: -; V gene: TRBV3-1/TRBV3-2; J gene: TRBJ2-7; CDR3 protein: CASSQGRGGYEQYF; CDR3 DNA: TGTGCCAGCAGCCAAGGGAGGGGGGGGTACGAGCAGTACTTC
clone size: -; D gene: -; V gene: TRBV5-1; J gene: TRBJ1-1; CDR3 protein: CASRGGGRDTEAFF; CDR3 DNA: TGCGCCAGCAGAGGTGGGGGCAGGGACACTGAAGCTTTCTTT
clone size: -; D gene: TRBD1; V gene: TRBV5-1; J gene: TRBJ2-6; CDR3 protein: CASSAGQGLGFSGANVLTF; CDR3 DNA: TGCGCCAGCAGCGCGGGACAGGGCTTGGGGTTCTCTGGGGCCAACGTCCTGACTTTC
clone size: -; D gene: TRBD1; V gene: TRBV29-1; J gene: TRBJ1-1; CDR3 protein: CSARPQGVGFGAFF; CDR3 DNA: TGCAGCGCCCGCCCACAGGGGGTAGGTTTTGGAGCTTTCTTT
clone size: -; D gene: TRBD1; V gene: TRBV28; J gene: TRBJ1-5; CDR3 protein: CASRTGGNQPQHF; CDR3 DNA: TGTGCCAGCCGGACAGGGGGCAATCAGCCCCAGCATTTT
clone size: -; D gene: -; V gene: TRBV24-1; J gene: TRBJ1-5; CDR3 protein: CATSDAQGGNQPQHF; CDR3 DNA: TGTGCCACCAGTGATGCCCAGGGAGGTAATCAGCCCCAGCATTTT